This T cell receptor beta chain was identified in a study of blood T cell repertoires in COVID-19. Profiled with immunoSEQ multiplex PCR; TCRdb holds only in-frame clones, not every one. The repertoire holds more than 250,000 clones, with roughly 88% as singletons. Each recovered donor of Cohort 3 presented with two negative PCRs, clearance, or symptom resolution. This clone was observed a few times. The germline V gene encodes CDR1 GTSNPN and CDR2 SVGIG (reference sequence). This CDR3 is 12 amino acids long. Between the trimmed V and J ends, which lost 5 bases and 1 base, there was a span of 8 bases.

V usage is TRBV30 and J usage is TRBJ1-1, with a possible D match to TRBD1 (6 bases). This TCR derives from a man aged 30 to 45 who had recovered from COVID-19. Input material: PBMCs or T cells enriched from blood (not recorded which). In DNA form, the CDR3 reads TGTGCCTGGTCACAGGGGAACACTGAAGCTTTCTTT. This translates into CAWSQGNTEAFF.